Following are 4 T cell receptor beta chains from one sample sequenced in a study of T cells in localized non-small cell lung cancer. This table comes from immunoSEQ multiplex PCR, and its TCRdb copy is limited to in-frame clones, with some not included. In the table there are 25,000 to 35,000 clones, about 82% of which are singletons. The sequencing here drew on peripheral blood, taken before any cancer treatment. All receptors derive from a male donor aged 60 or over with stage III squamous cell lung carcinoma.

The V and J genes are TRBV15 and TRBJ2-5; no definite D call. The CDR3 consists of 13 residues. V was clipped by 9 bases and J by 5 bases, with 16 bases between them. CDR1 LNHNV and CDR2 YYDKDF come from the germline V gene (reference sequence). The CDR3 loop reads CATAGRPPETQYF. The CDR3 DNA is TGTGCCACAGCTGGAAGGCCCCCCGAGACCCAGTACTTC.

This chain links TRBV28 with TRBJ2-1; TRBD2 is a possible D gene (5 bases). Germline CDR1 is MDHEN and CDR2 is SYDVKM. V gave up 5 bases and J gave up 3 bases, with 5 bases separating them. This CDR3 region has 12 residues. This CDR3 is CASSDYYNEQFF. Written as DNA, the CDR3 is TGTGCCAGCAGTGACTACTACAATGAGCAGTTCTTC.

The chain recombines TRBV7-2 with TRBJ1-5, with D unclear. The CDR3 runs to 15 residues. CDR1 is SGHTA and CDR2 is FQGNSA in the germline V gene. Trimming removed 5 bases from V and 6 bases from J, with 17 bases in between. The chain's CDR3 is CASSPNPLVGQPQHF. The CDR3 DNA sequence: TGTGCCAGCAGCCCCAACCCTTTGGTTGGTCAGCCCCAGCATTTT.

The chain employs TRBV6-6 and TRBJ1-2; no clear D. The length of the CDR3 is 13 residues. CDR1 is MNHNY, CDR2 SVGAGI, per germline (reference sequence). Between the trimmed V and J ends, which lost 2 bases and 8 bases, there was a span of 12 bases. This CDR3 reads CASSYAGDRGYTF. CDR3 in DNA: TGTGCCAGCAGTTACGCGGGCGATCGGGGCTACACCTTC.